This TCR beta chain was recorded in a study of identical twins. Germline loops: CDR1 SQVTM, CDR2 ANQGSEA. There are 13 residues in the CDR3. V lost 6 bases, J lost 8 bases, and 16 bases lay in between. Study observations and caveats: Insertion counts were lower in abundant cord blood beta clonotypes, a trend that memory repertoires did not show. Weaker excess twin sharing was seen among beta out-of-frame sequences.

This clonotype appeared a few times. As yet, its antigen is unknown. TCRdb called the 5' RACE reads again in MiXCR, with one record for every CDR3 protein. The table includes roughly 500,000 distinct CDR3 sequences, around 20% detected once. The same data also went into a second study, on T cells expressing NK-cell markers. That work adds: Sorted CD3+CD56-NKG2C+, CD3+CD56+NKG2C- and CD3+CD56+NKG2C+ T cells were the source of the TCR beta repertoires.

The sequence was collected from a woman between 18 and 29 years old in good health. J is TRBJ1-4 and V is TRBV29-1, with a weak D call TRBD1 (5 bases). Sequences were obtained from CD4+ T cells sorted from blood. The CDR3 spells CSVNPGRGEKLFF. The CDR3 DNA sequence: TGCAGCGTAAATCCAGGGAGAGGGGAAAAACTGTTTTTT.